This TCR beta chain stems from a study of graft-versus-host responses after intestinal transplantation. The wider study: Transplant recipients had multivisceral, liver-intestinal, or isolated intestinal grafts. All recipients got anti-thymocyte globulin induction, then tacrolimus and steroids for approximately 3 years. Study outcomes and limitations: Some GvH clones appeared in ileal mucosa or blood before recipient bone marrow.

CDR3 length: 11 amino acids. CDR1 is DFQATT and CDR2 is SNEGSKA in the germline V gene (reference sequence). As concerns this clone: The antigen is unknown.

Profiled with immunoSEQ multiplex PCR; TCRdb holds only in-frame clones, not every one. Among about 86,000 clones listed, about 87% were seen once. The J gene is TRBJ1-1, the V gene TRBV20-1, with D uncertain. The receptor was derived from a human donor who was the organ donor for an intestinal transplant. The sequencing here drew on unstimulated CD4+ T cells sorted from spleen or lymph node cells, taken before transplant. CDR3 loop: CTVALNTEAFF. The CDR3 DNA reads as TGCACGGTTGCCTTGAACACTGAAGCTTTCTTT.